These T cell receptor beta chains were read from a single sample in a study of blood T cells in healthy people across ages. TCRdb reprocessed the 5' RACE reads with MiXCR, giving one entry per CDR3 protein. Of more than 450,000 distinct CDR3 sequences in the sample, roughly a quarter were seen once. A further study also used this sample, focusing on T cells of mothers and their children.

Sequencing was carried out using blood. These receptors were obtained from a boy between 2 and 10 years old in good health. CDR3s include the opening cysteine and the closing phenylalanine or tryptophan. A D gene is named only where the DNA matches it firmly. Size values are once, few and many counts, or a class for expanded clones, and some rows have none.

size: NA; V: TRBV20-1; J: TRBJ2-5; D: TRBD1; DNA: TGCAGTGCTAGAGGTCAGGGACAGTTCGAGACCCAGTACTTC; CDR3: CSARGQGQFETQYF
size: few; V: TRBV29-1; J: TRBJ2-1; D: TRBD2; DNA: TGCAGCGTGGGACAGGGTCTAGCGGGGGGGCCTTGGGACAATGAGCAGTTCTTC; CDR3: CSVGQGLAGGPWDNEQFF
size: NA; V: TRBV2; J: TRBJ1-2; D: TRBD1; DNA: TGTGCCAGCAAACATAGTACAGGGGCGGACTATGGCTACACCTTC; CDR3: CASKHSTGADYGYTF
size: NA; V: TRBV29-1; J: TRBJ2-2; D: NA; DNA: TGCAGCGTTGGTTCCGCAAACACCGGGGAGCTGTTTTTT; CDR3: CSVGSANTGELFF
size: few; V: TRBV18; J: TRBJ2-5; D: NA; DNA: TGTGCCAGCTCACCGCAACAAAACCAAGAGACCCAGTACTTC; CDR3: CASSPQQNQETQYF
size: NA; V: TRBV5-1; J: TRBJ2-1; D: NA; DNA: TGCGCCAGCAGCTTGATGGCCTCCAATGAGCAGTTCTTC; CDR3: CASSLMASNEQFF
size: once; V: TRBV29-1; J: TRBJ1-2; D: NA; DNA: TGCAGCGTTGAGGAGGCAAATGGCTACACCTTC; CDR3: CSVEEANGYTF
size: NA; V: TRBV5-5; J: TRBJ2-7; D: NA; DNA: TGTGCCAGCAGCTTGGAACGCGGCAGGGCGCGCTACGAGCAGTACTTC; CDR3: CASSLERGRARYEQYF
size: few; V: TRBV25-1; J: TRBJ2-2; D: TRBD1; DNA: TGTGCCAGCAGTCCCGTGGGGCGAGGGGGCCGTAGCGGGGAGCTGTTTTTT; CDR3: CASSPVGRGGRSGELFF
size: few; V: TRBV10-3; J: TRBJ2-7; D: TRBD2; DNA: TGTGCCACGCGACTAGCGGGAGCGACCTACGAGCAGTACTTC; CDR3: CATRLAGATYEQYF
size: many; V: TRBV29-1; J: TRBJ2-7; D: TRBD1; DNA: TGCAGCGTTGAGGGACAGGGGGTCTACGAGCAGTACTTC; CDR3: CSVEGQGVYEQYF
size: NA; V: TRBV5-1; J: TRBJ1-1; D: NA; DNA: TGCGCCAGCAGCTTGATTCCGGTCATTCAGAACACTGAAGCTTTCTTT; CDR3: CASSLIPVIQNTEAFF
size: few; V: TRBV4-1; J: TRBJ2-7; D: TRBD2; DNA: TGCGCCAGCGGCCAAGATATCGCTAGCGGGAGAGATAAGGACTACGAGCAGTACTTC; CDR3: CASGQDIASGRDKDYEQYF
size: NA; V: TRBV4-2; J: TRBJ1-2; D: NA; DNA: TGTGCCAGCAGCCAGAAGGGACACCAAGTCTATGGCTACACCTTC; CDR3: CASSQKGHQVYGYTF
size: NA; V: TRBV7-9; J: TRBJ2-5; D: TRBD1; DNA: TGTGCCAGCAGCTTAGCCCGCATGGACAGGGGACAAGAGACCCAGTACTTC; CDR3: CASSLARMDRGQETQYF
size: few; V: TRBV20-1; J: TRBJ2-2; D: NA; DNA: TGCAGTGCCACGACAGGGAACACCGGGGAGCTGTTTTTT; CDR3: CSATTGNTGELFF
size: NA; V: TRBV5-1; J: TRBJ2-5; D: NA; DNA: TGCGCCAGCAGCTTGAGTGCCGGAGAGACCCAGTACTTC; CDR3: CASSLSAGETQYF
size: NA; V: TRBV7-2; J: TRBJ2-7; D: NA; DNA: TGTGCCAGCAGCCTAGGGCGGTCGACCTACGAGCAGTACTTC; CDR3: CASSLGRSTYEQYF
size: NA; V: TRBV9; J: TRBJ2-3; D: TRBD2; DNA: TGTGCCAGCACCGGGACTAGCGGGAGAGATACGCAGTATTTT; CDR3: CASTGTSGRDTQYF
size: NA; V: TRBV5-1; J: TRBJ1-4; D: NA; DNA: TGCGCCAGCAGCTTGGGGCATCCTCTGGCTCATGAAAAACTGTTTTTT; CDR3: CASSLGHPLAHEKLFF
size: NA; V: TRBV20-1; J: TRBJ1-1; D: NA; DNA: TGCAGTGCTGCCAGGACCTCGAACACTGAAGCTTTCTTT; CDR3: CSAARTSNTEAFF
size: NA; V: TRBV20-1; J: TRBJ1-2; D: TRBD1; DNA: TGCAGTGCTGTCGACAGGGATGGCTACACCTTC; CDR3: CSAVDRDGYTF
size: NA; V: TRBV7-2; J: TRBJ1-3; D: NA; DNA: TGTGCCAGCAGCTCCAGGGCCTCAGTTGGAAACACCATATATTTT; CDR3: CASSSRASVGNTIYF
size: NA; V: TRBV5-5; J: TRBJ2-7; D: TRBD2; DNA: TGTGCCAGCAGCCTTAGCGGGGGGTCCTTCTACGAGCAGTACTTC; CDR3: CASSLSGGSFYEQYF
size: NA; V: TRBV6-5; J: TRBJ1-2; D: TRBD1; DNA: TGTGCCAGCAGTCTGGGACAGCGCCGTTATGGCTACACCTTC; CDR3: CASSLGQRRYGYTF
size: few; V: TRBV5-6; J: TRBJ1-3; D: NA; DNA: TGTGCCAGCAGCTTGGCCAGGGCCGGTGGAAACACCATATATTTT; CDR3: CASSLARAGGNTIYF
size: NA; V: TRBV7-9; J: TRBJ2-5; D: TRBD2; DNA: TGTGCCAGCAGCTCAACTAGCGGGGGTTTCTTAGAGACCCAGTACTTC; CDR3: CASSSTSGGFLETQYF
size: NA; V: TRBV6-6; J: TRBJ2-3; D: NA; DNA: TGTGCCAGCAGCCCGCTGGGTCCGGCAGATACGCAGTATTTT; CDR3: CASSPLGPADTQYF
size: few; V: TRBV20-1; J: TRBJ2-3; D: TRBD1; DNA: TGCAGTGCTGTGGACAGGGGAAGCACAGATACGCAGTATTTT; CDR3: CSAVDRGSTDTQYF
size: many; V: TRBV6-2/TRBV6-3; J: TRBJ2-5; D: NA; DNA: TGTGCCAGCAGTTACCCTACCTCGATTCTAAACAGGGTTGAGACCCAGTACTTC; CDR3: CASSYPTSILNRVETQYF
size: few; V: TRBV6-1; J: TRBJ1-4; D: NA; DNA: TGTGCCAGCAGCGTACAGCTTAATGAAAAACTGTTTTTT; CDR3: CASSVQLNEKLFF
size: many; V: TRBV12-3/TRBV12-4; J: TRBJ1-5; D: NA; DNA: TGTGCCAGCACCCCCAGGGGAGGCAACAGCAATCAGCCCCAGCATTTT; CDR3: CASTPRGGNSNQPQHF
size: few; V: TRBV10-3; J: TRBJ2-2; D: TRBD2; DNA: TGTGCCATCGGTTGGGGAGGGGACACCGGGGAGCTGTTTTTT; CDR3: CAIGWGGDTGELFF
size: few; V: TRBV5-1; J: TRBJ1-1; D: NA; DNA: TGCGCCAGCAGCTGGCAGGGGATGGGGACTGAAGCTTTCTTT; CDR3: CASSWQGMGTEAFF
size: few; V: TRBV19; J: TRBJ2-2; D: NA; DNA: TGTGCCAGTAAAGACACCGGGGAGCTGTTTTTT; CDR3: CASKDTGELFF
size: many; V: TRBV10-3; J: TRBJ2-1; D: TRBD1; DNA: TGTGCCGTTCACACAGGGGACAATGAGCAGTTCTTC; CDR3: CAVHTGDNEQFF
size: NA; V: TRBV11-2; J: TRBJ2-7; D: TRBD1; DNA: TGTGCCAGCAGCCCGGACAGGGTCTACGAGCAGTACTTC; CDR3: CASSPDRVYEQYF
size: NA; V: TRBV30; J: TRBJ2-2; D: NA; DNA: TGTGCCTGGAGTTTCGGGGATTCGGGGGAGCTGTTTTTT; CDR3: CAWSFGDSGELFF
size: many; V: TRBV10-3; J: TRBJ1-3; D: NA; DNA: TGTGCCATCAGCCCATATCTGGAAGGAAACACCATATATTTT; CDR3: CAISPYLEGNTIYF
size: NA; V: TRBV7-9; J: TRBJ1-1; D: NA; DNA: TGTGCCAGCAGCTTACTGTCCCCGACTGAAGCTTTCTTT; CDR3: CASSLLSPTEAFF
size: few; V: TRBV27; J: TRBJ2-7; D: NA; DNA: TGTGCCAGCAGGAGTGTGGGATCCTACGAGCAGTACTTC; CDR3: CASRSVGSYEQYF
size: few; V: TRBV29-1; J: TRBJ1-2; D: NA; DNA: TGCAGCGTTGAGGATGTCAGGGGTGGCTACACCTTC; CDR3: CSVEDVRGGYTF
size: few; V: TRBV14; J: TRBJ1-3; D: NA; DNA: TGTGCCAGCAGCCAAGATCTCCACAGGATCCAATCTGGAAACACCATATATTTT; CDR3: CASSQDLHRIQSGNTIYF
size: NA; V: TRBV7-2; J: TRBJ2-1; D: NA; DNA: TGTGCCAGCAGCTTAAGTCTAAACAATGAGCAGTTCTTC; CDR3: CASSLSLNNEQFF
size: NA; V: TRBV27; J: TRBJ2-2; D: NA; DNA: TGTGCCAGCAAAACCCCGGGACAAGGGCCCGGGGAGCTGTTTTTT; CDR3: CASKTPGQGPGELFF
size: NA; V: TRBV6-6; J: TRBJ1-2; D: TRBD1; DNA: TGTGCCAGCAGTCCCGGGACAGGGTTAGGCTACACCTTC; CDR3: CASSPGTGLGYTF
size: many; V: TRBV29-1; J: TRBJ2-5; D: NA; DNA: TGCAGCGTTGAGGCAGCCGCGGGAGAGACCCAGTACTTC; CDR3: CSVEAAAGETQYF
size: NA; V: TRBV7-2; J: TRBJ2-7; D: NA; DNA: TGTGCCAGCGCCACAAGCGGGACAACATCCTACGAGCAGTACTTC; CDR3: CASATSGTTSYEQYF
size: few; V: TRBV6-5; J: TRBJ2-5; D: TRBD1; DNA: TGTGCCAGCCGGCGGACAGGGGGCTTGGAGACCCAGTACTTC; CDR3: CASRRTGGLETQYF
size: NA; V: TRBV3-1; J: TRBJ1-4; D: NA; DNA: TGTGCCAGCAGCCAAGCAGTAGGGTCAAGTGAAAAACTGTTTTTT; CDR3: CASSQAVGSSEKLFF
size: few; V: TRBV6-1; J: TRBJ2-7; D: TRBD1; DNA: TGTGCCAGCAGTGAACAATGGGACAGTGCCTACGAGCAGTACTTC; CDR3: CASSEQWDSAYEQYF
size: NA; V: TRBV30; J: TRBJ2-1; D: NA; DNA: TGTGCCTGGAGTGGGTTACTCAATGAGCAGTTCTTC; CDR3: CAWSGLLNEQFF
size: few; V: TRBV21-1; J: TRBJ2-1; D: NA; DNA: TGTGCCATCGTCGTCCGGGCCTCAGGTCACAATGAGCAGTTCTTC; CDR3: CAIVVRASGHNEQFF
size: NA; V: TRBV10-3; J: TRBJ1-4; D: TRBD1; DNA: TGTGCCATCGGTGAAGGGACAGAGAATGAAAAACTGTTTTTT; CDR3: CAIGEGTENEKLFF
size: NA; V: TRBV7-6; J: TRBJ2-5; D: NA; DNA: TGTGCCAGCAGCCCCCGAGGGGGGGGGAGTCAAGAGACCCAGTACTTC; CDR3: CASSPRGGGSQETQYF
size: NA; V: TRBV15; J: TRBJ2-1; D: NA; DNA: TGTGCCACCGGGGACAACCGTGAGAATGAGCAGTTCTTC; CDR3: CATGDNRENEQFF
size: NA; V: TRBV12-3/TRBV12-4; J: TRBJ1-5; D: NA; DNA: TGTGCCAGCGGGGACGGAGCCATCAGCCCCCAGCATTTT; CDR3: CASGDGAISPQHF
size: few; V: TRBV29-1; J: TRBJ1-2; D: NA; DNA: TGCAGCGTGATAGACACCACTAACTATGGCTACACCTTC; CDR3: CSVIDTTNYGYTF
size: NA; V: TRBV18; J: TRBJ2-3; D: TRBD1; DNA: TGTGCCAGCTCACCAAGGGACAGGGCCTGGGATACGCAGTATTTT; CDR3: CASSPRDRAWDTQYF